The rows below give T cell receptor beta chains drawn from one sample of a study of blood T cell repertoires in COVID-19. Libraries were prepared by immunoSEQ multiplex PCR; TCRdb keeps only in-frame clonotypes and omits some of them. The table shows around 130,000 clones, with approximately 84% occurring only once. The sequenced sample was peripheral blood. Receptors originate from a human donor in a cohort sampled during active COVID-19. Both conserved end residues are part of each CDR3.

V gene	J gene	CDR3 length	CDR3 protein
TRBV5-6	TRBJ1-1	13	CASSYRERTEAFF
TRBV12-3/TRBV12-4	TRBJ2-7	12	CASSIRGGEQYF
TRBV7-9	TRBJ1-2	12	CASSNTGVGYTF
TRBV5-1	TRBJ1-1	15	CASSFLQGSNTEAFF
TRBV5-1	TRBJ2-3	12	CASRPGSDTQYF
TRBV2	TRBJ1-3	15	CASSLDRQTGNTIYF
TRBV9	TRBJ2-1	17	CASSVAPGTSGHNEQFF
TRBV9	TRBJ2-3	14	CASSAVPSGDTQYF
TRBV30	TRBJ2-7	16	CAWRRVTGTGTYEQYF
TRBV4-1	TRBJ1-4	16	CASSPTRDRKNEKLFF
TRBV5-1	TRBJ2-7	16	CASSFRSGGGSYEQYF
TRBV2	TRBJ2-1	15	CASSMTRNQNNEQFF
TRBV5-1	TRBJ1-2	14	CASSFGTEDYGYTF
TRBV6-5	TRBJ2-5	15	CASRSSPSGGETQYF
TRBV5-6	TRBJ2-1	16	CASSPVGSGEYNEQFF
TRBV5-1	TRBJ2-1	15	CASSLGVAGYNEQFF
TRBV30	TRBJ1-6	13	CAWAGQVNSPLHF
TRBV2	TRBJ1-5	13	CASSDDKPQPQHF
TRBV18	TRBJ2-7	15	CASSPRLAGLDEQYF
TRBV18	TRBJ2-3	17	CASSPTGTTRGGDTQYF
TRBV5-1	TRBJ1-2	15	CASSRYQGTNYGYTF
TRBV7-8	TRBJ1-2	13	CASSLVRGNGYTF
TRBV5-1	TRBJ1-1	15	CASSLAPSMNTEAFF
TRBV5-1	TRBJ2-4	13	CASSLGRPGLSYF
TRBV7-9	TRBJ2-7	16	CASSSSTSSKTYEQYF
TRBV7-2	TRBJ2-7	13	CASSSAGGYEQYF
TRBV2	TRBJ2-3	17	CASSVWAVSTDTDTQYF
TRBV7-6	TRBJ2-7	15	CASSLGQASSYEQYF
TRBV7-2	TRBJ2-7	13	CASSLQGRGEQYF
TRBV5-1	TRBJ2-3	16	CASSPLGGANTDTQYF
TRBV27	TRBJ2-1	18	CASSFLGTSFRSYNEQFF
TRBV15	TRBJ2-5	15	CATSRDRGGQETQYF
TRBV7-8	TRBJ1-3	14	CASSLREDGNTIYF
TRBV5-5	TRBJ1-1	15	CASSWGDRGPTEAFF
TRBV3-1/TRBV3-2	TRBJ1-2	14	CASSQDTLNYGYTF
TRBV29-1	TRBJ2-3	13	CSVSAGGADTQYF
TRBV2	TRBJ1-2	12	CASSVDNFGYTF
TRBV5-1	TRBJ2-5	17	CASSLASGGNHQETQYF
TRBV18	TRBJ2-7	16	CASSPVGESHLYEQYF
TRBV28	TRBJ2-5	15	CASSRRRGFQETQYF
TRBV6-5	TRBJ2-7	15	CASTTVGTGAYEQYF
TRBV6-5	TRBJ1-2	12	CASSRQGYGYTF
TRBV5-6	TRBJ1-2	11	CASSSYKGYTF
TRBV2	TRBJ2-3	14	CASSVDSSADTQYF